This T cell receptor (beta chain) was retrieved from a study of CD8 T cells in Susac syndrome. Overall study findings and caveats: The study's TCR sequencing and HLA analysis drew on a certain number of individuals. That number was acknowledged as relatively small.

Negative isolation yielded the CD8+ and CD4+ T cells, while FACS enriched the TEMRA cells. Random hexamers primed reverse transcription of roughly 0.45 to 1 ug RNA. The CDR3 of TCR beta was amplified by immunoSEQ multiplex PCR across 54 Vbeta and 13 Jbeta. MiXCR, run by TCRdb on the immunoSEQ multiplex PCR reads, gives a single entry per CDR3 protein. The repertoire holds 150,000 to 180,000 distinct CDR3 sequences, with approximately 94% as singletons. Germline V gene data show CDR1 as SQVTM and CDR2 as ANQGSEA. The CDR3 is 11 amino acids. Trimming pared 7 bases from V and 3 bases from J, leaving 9 bases between. Only one count was recorded for this clonotype. The antigen remains unidentified.

V gene TRBV29-1 combines with J gene TRBJ1-2; unclear D gene. The TCR was taken from a human donor with multiple sclerosis. Sequencing was done on a sample of CD8+ T cells from PBMCs. The CDR3 here is CSAPKDYGYTF. CDR3 DNA: TGCAGCGCCCCGAAAGACTATGGCTACACCTTC. Full variable domain (missing parts from reference TRBV29-1 and TRBJ1-2): SAVISQKPSRDICQRGTSLTIQCQVDSQVTMMFWYRQQPGQSLTLIATANQGSEATYESGFVIDKFPISRPNLTFSTLTVSNMSPEDSSIYLCSAPKDYGYTFGSGTRLTVV.